A single sample is the source of the 8 T cell receptor beta chains below, sequenced in a study of cytomegalovirus exposure and HLA in healthy donors. This PCR relied on a set of 60 Vbeta primers and 13 Jbeta primers. Profiled with immunoSEQ multiplex PCR; TCRdb holds only in-frame clones, not every one. Among 110,000 or so clones listed, roughly 80% were seen once. Specimen: PBMCs. These receptors all stem from a woman aged 45-65 years in good health and CMV-seropositive.

This clone was seen only a few times. The chain couples TRBV5-5 to TRBJ2-7, with 9 bases lining up with TRBD2. The CDR3 is 14 residues long. The germline gives CDR1 SGHKS, CDR2 YYEKEE (reference sequence). V was pared by 4 bases and J by 7 bases, with 9 bases of the junction left unmatched. CDR3 amino acids: CASSRTSAEGEQYF. The DNA of the CDR3 is TGTGCCAGCAGCAGGACTAGCGCGGAGGGGGAGCAGTACTTC.

The chain employs TRBV7-2 and TRBJ2-7; D might be TRBD1 (5 bases). Per germline, CDR1 SGHTA and CDR2 FQGNSA. The CDR3 is made up of 14 amino acids. Trimming took 3 bases from V and 3 from J, leaving 12 bases between them. CDR3 in DNA: TGTGCCAGCAGCTTCTCATGGGGCGACTACGAGCAGTACTTC. Translation: CASSFSWGDYEQYF. Looking up the rest from reference TRBV7-2 and TRBJ2-7 gives the full variable domain: GAGVSQSPSNKVTEKGKDVELRCDPISGHTALYWYRQSLGQGLEFLIYFQGNSAPDKSGLPSDRFSAERTGGSVSTLTIQRTQQEDSAVYLCASSFSWGDYEQYFGPGTRLTVT.

This clone counts as medium-sized (0.01 to 0.1%). This chain uses TRBV7-9 with TRBJ2-3; D perhaps matches TRBD1 (5 bases). Germline V lookup: CDR1 SEHNR, CDR2 FQNEAQ (reference sequence). The CDR3 loop spans 13 amino acids. Trimming pared 0 bases from V and 6 bases from J, leaving 7 bases between. CDR3 sequence: CASSLAGADTQYF. The CDR3 DNA reads as TGTGCCAGCAGCTTAGCTGGGGCGGATACGCAGTATTTT.

This rearrangement joins TRBV21-1 to TRBJ2-5; no DNA check was done on the table's D call, TRBD2. TRBV21-1 is recorded as a pseudogene. This CDR3 has 15 residues. The CDR3, as DNA: TGTGCCAGCAGCCGATTTTTAGCGGGAGGGAAGACCCAGTACTTC. Its translation is CASSRFLAGGKTQYF.

This chain connects TRBV2 to TRBJ1-2, with unresolved D. Per germline, CDR1 SNHLY and CDR2 FYNNEI. This CDR3 comprises 13 residues. V lost 7 bases, J lost 2 bases, and 11 bases lay in between. The CDR3 here is CASTEEANYGYTF. DNA for the CDR3: TGTGCCAGCACGGAGGAGGCCAACTATGGCTACACCTTC. The whole variable domain, remainder taken from reference TRBV2 and TRBJ1-2, is EPEVTQTPSHQVTQMGQEVILRCVPISNHLYFYWYRQILGQKVEFLVSFYNNEISEKSEIFDDQFSVERPDGSNFTLKIRSTKLEDSAMYFCASTEEANYGYTFGSGTRLTVV.

The chain's CDR3 is CASSHTSGGVTDTQYF. DNA for the CDR3: TGTGCCAGCAGCCATACTAGCGGGGGGGTCACAGATACGCAGTATTTT. The rearrangement links TRBV4-2 to TRBJ2-3, with 13 bases fitting TRBD2. CDR1 is LGHNA, CDR2 YNFKEQ, per germline. CDR3 length: 16 residues. V lost 3 bases to trimming and J lost 2 bases; unmatched junction nucleotides: 2.

This clone has just one count. V and J are TRBV5-4 and TRBJ2-3; TRBD1 is a possible D gene (5 bases). Trimming took 0 bases from V and 2 from J, leaving 7 bases between them. The CDR3 runs to 14 residues. Germline assignment: CDR1 SGHNT and CDR2 YYREEE (reference sequence). CDR3 sequence reads: CASSLGGATDTQYF. The CDR3 DNA reads as TGTGCCAGCAGCTTGGGTGGGGCCACAGATACGCAGTATTTT.

J is TRBJ2-7 and V is TRBV20-1, with TRBD1 matching over 8 bases. The CDR3 has 11 amino acids. Germline trimming cut 5 bases from V and 6 bases from J; bases unmatched to any gene: 3. Looked up from germline, CDR1 is DFQATT and CDR2 is SNEGSKA (reference sequence). The CDR3 nucleotides are TGCAGTGCTGCCGACAGGGGCGAGCAGTACTTC. Translation: CSAADRGEQYF.